This entry describes one T cell receptor (beta chain). Antigen specificity is unknown. The record originates from a study of PD-L1 blockade in urothelial cancer. In the study overall: T cells numbered a median of around 140,000 in the blood samples. Study-wide findings and caveats: Better survival was predicted by below-median pretreatment blood TCR clonality.

The V end lost 3 bases, the J end lost 4 bases, and 13 bases lay between the germline ends. Germline V gives CDR1 SQVTM, CDR2 ANQGSEA. This CDR3 is 13 amino acids long. The protocol was immunoSEQ multiplex PCR, while the TCRdb copy is restricted to in-frame clones and leaves out a portion. The repertoire holds 70,000 to 100,000 clones, with 80% to 85% as singletons. Time point given: pretreatment peripheral blood. The study enrolled patients with locally advanced or metastatic urothelial carcinoma. The sequencing used PBMCs, collected around atezolizumab (anti-PD-L1) treatment. The J gene is TRBJ2-7, the V gene TRBV29-1; D gene unclear. The source is a man between 60 and 75 years old with urothelial cancer. CDR3 in amino acids: CSVEGAGFYEQYF. Written as DNA, the CDR3 is TGCAGCGTTGAGGGTGCAGGTTTTTACGAGCAGTACTTC.